This T cell receptor (beta chain) originates from a study of identical twins (dated by TCRdb to between 2015 and 2016). With respect to the entire study: TCR alpha and beta repertoires from monozygotic twins, unrelated adults of various ages and cord blood were deep-sequenced to test whether fetal clonotypes persist. Replicate twin experiments were performed at different times using different library preparation protocols to rule out contamination. The paper as a whole reports these results and caveats: Excess twin sharing in beta out-of-frame sequences was weaker because fewer shared sequences lowered the signal-to-noise ratio. In monozygotic twins, out-of-frame TCR alpha sharing was systematically underestimated by recombination models, although the models agreed with sharing between unrelated individuals. Abundant cord blood beta clonotypes carried fewer insertions; young adult naive repertoires showed a weaker similar trend, while memory repertoires showed none. Compared with coincidental sharing between unrelated individuals, out-of-frame TCR alpha sequences shared between twins had an excess of sequences with low generation probability. Zero-insertion analyses could be partly confounded by invariant T cells such as MAIT and iNKT, though diverse VJ usage argued against such confounding for most clonotypes. Because the same donors could not be followed over many years, conclusions were based on cross-sectional statistical analysis.

In regard to this clonotype: Which antigen it targets is not known. No per-base quality is available; no much larger clone lies one base away.

Library creation used 5' RACE. These reads were obtained on an Illumina HiSeq 2000. Template switching added a universal primer binding site, and the final cDNA carried a unique molecular identifier that allowed TCR cDNA molecules to be counted accurately. Specific primers in the conserved constant-segment region were used to synthesize first-strand cDNA for the TCR alpha and beta chains. To control for contamination, every cDNA library was double barcoded, receiving both a SMART-Mk sample barcode and Illumina barcodes. TruSeq adapter sequences and Illumina sample barcodes were added in two successive PCR steps. The TCR alpha and beta cDNA libraries were sequenced on the Illumina HiSeq platform using custom primers. The paper's data handling went like this. MiGEC was used to process raw reads and extract unique molecular identifiers, and MiXCR was used to find CDR3 positions. For each individual, recombination models were inferred using an EM algorithm with the repgenHMM and IGoR tools. Shared clonotypes were analyzed with the tcR package in R, and sharing was normalized by the product of cloneset sizes. To study raw recombination free of thymic and clonal selection effects, out-of-frame nonproductive sequences were analyzed. TCRdb trimmed public reads at Q25 via fastp, called clones via MiXCR and kept in-frame beta chains. Each entry is one CDR3 protein sequence, shown with its most common DNA and genes. The V and J calls here are based on TCRdb, not the publication. The table for this sample lists under 300,000 distinct CDR3 sequences; roughly 13% of them were counted only once. Approximately 8.8% of the sample goes to the ten largest clones.

Its CDR3 holds 17 amino acids, cysteine through phenylalanine. The retained sequence is limited to the CDR3, 51 bases, with the frame set at the first base. CDR1 and CDR2 are drawn from the germline V gene (reference sequence): LGHDT, YNNKEL. Trimming costs V 0 bases and J 5 bases, and their ends lie 19 bases apart. Every donor in the study was a healthy Caucasian. Miltenyi CD45RO+ enrichment and human naive T-cell isolation kits were used to isolate memory (CD45RO+) and naive T cells from PBMC. This clonotype was obtained from a woman younger than 30 in good health. Sequenced material: memory (CD45RO+) T cells sorted from blood. This sample's cell subset or site label indicates: CD45RO+ enriched T cells. This chain is built from TRBV3-1 and TRBJ2-5; 5 matching bases give a weak D call of TRBD2. This receptor has the CDR3 CASSQDRAGIIGETQYF. The DNA is as follows: TGTGCCAGCAGCCAAGATAGGGCGGGTATCATCGGGGAGACCCAGTACTTC.